This T cell receptor beta chain came from a study of T cell responses to AZD1222 COVID-19 vaccine. The wider study: Second-dose intervals near 4 or 12 weeks were combined.

On this clone itself: The antigen remains undetermined.

Study findings and constraints: Unmutated variant regions reportedly attract nearly half of all spike-specific TCRs.

Method: immunoSEQ multiplex PCR; TCRdb's copy keeps in-frame clones and lacks some. The table lists around 30,000 clones, 90% to 95% of them singletons. Germline V gene data show CDR1 as SGHNT and CDR2 as YYREEE (reference sequence). V was shortened by 0 bases and J by 8 bases, with 14 bases between the two germline ends. The CDR3 extends over 15 amino acids. This receptor was obtained from an adult in good health. The gene calls are TRBV5-4 and TRBJ2-2, with a tentative D call TRBD1 (6 bases). This specimen was peripheral blood, taken on day 0 of AZD1222 vaccination. CDR3 coding DNA: TGTGCCAGCAGCTTGGGGGGGCTCCTCCTAGGGGAGCTGTTTTTT. It encodes CASSLGGLLLGELFF.